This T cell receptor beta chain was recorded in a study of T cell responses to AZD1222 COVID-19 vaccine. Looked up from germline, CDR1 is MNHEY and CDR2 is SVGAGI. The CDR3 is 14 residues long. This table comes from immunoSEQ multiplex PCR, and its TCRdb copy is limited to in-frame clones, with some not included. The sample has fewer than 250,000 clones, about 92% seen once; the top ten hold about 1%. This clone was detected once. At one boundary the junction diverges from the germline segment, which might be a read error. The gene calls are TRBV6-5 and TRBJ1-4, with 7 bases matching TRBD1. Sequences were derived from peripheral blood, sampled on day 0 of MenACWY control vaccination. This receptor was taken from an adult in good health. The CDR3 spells CASSYTSGDRRLSF. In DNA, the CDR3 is TGTGCCAGCAGTTACACTTCGGGGGACAGAAGGCTGTCTTTT.